The 28 T cell receptor beta chains presented below share a single source sample, sequenced in a study of blood T cells in healthy people across ages. Next came a second PCR, run for about 6 to 12 cycles, which used a sample-barcoded 5' primer along with a J-beta primer mix. Each CDR3 protein gets one entry after TCRdb re-called the 5' RACE reads with MiXCR. Of more than 800,000 distinct CDR3 sequences listed, roughly 45% are singletons. Sequencing input: blood. These receptors were taken from a woman aged 55 to 70 in good health.

V gene TRBV5-1 combines with J gene TRBJ2-7, with TRBD2 matching 10 bases. Germline V lookup: CDR1 SGHRS, CDR2 YFSETQ. V lost 4 bases to trimming and J lost 2 bases; unmatched junction nucleotides: 6. The CDR3 loop spans 15 amino acids. This CDR3 is CASSLPLAGAYEQYF. In DNA form, the CDR3 reads TGCGCCAGCAGCCTTCCTCTAGCGGGAGCCTACGAGCAGTACTTC. Full variable domain (outside the CDR3, taken from reference TRBV5-1 and TRBJ2-7): KAGVTQTPRYLIKTRGQQVTLSCSPISGHRSVSWYQQTPGQGLQFLFEYFSETQRNKGNFPGRFSGRQFSNSRSEMNVSTLELGDSALYLCASSLPLAGAYEQYFGPGTRLTVT.

This clonotype turned up a few times. With a much larger clone just one base away, this may be a read error. The rearrangement joins TRBV5-1 to TRBJ2-1; the match to TRBD2 covers 8 bases. The CDR3 totals 13 residues. The V gene end was trimmed by 4 bases and the J gene end by 7 bases; junction bases not matched to a gene: 4. Per the germline V gene, CDR1 is SGHRS and CDR2 is YFSETQ. This CDR3 reads CASSVGTSNEQFF. As DNA, the CDR3 is TGCGCCAGCAGCGTGGGGACTAGTAATGAGCAGTTCTTC. The full variable domain, completed using reference TRBV5-1 and TRBJ2-1, is KAGVTQTPRYLIKTRGQQVTLSCSPISGHRSVSWYQQTPGQGLQFLFEYFSETQRNKGNFPGRFSGRQFSNSRSEMNVSTLELGDSALYLCASSVGTSNEQFFGPGTRLTVL.

The rearrangement links TRBV12-3 or TRBV12-4 to TRBJ2-3; D unclear. Trimming stripped 2 bases from V and 0 bases from J, with 18 bases between. This CDR3 spans 18 amino acids. The DNA for the CDR3 is TGTGCCAGCAGTTTATTGGTTTTCGCAGGCCCTAGCACAGATACGCAGTATTTT. Protein product: CASSLLVFAGPSTDTQYF.

This clonotype was observed a few times. This sequence joins TRBV29-1 and TRBJ1-2; weak D call: TRBD1 (5 bases). The germline V gene has CDR1 SQVTM and CDR2 ANQGSEA. The CDR3 spans 14 residues. V lost 8 bases and J 8 bases, leaving 24 bases between the germline ends. In nucleotides, the CDR3 is TGCAGCTCCCTCGGGGGAGGCCGGTTTGGCGGCTACACCTTC. As protein: CSSLGGGRFGGYTF.

The chain combines TRBV28 with TRBJ2-1; D may be TRBD2 (6 bases). From germline, CDR1 is MDHEN and CDR2 SYDVKM. V was shortened by 10 bases and J by 10 bases, with 26 bases between the two germline ends. The CDR3 sequence is 15 residues long. CDR3 sequence reads: CATRTHGTQAGEQFF. In nucleotides, the CDR3 is TGTGCCACAAGGACCCACGGGACTCAGGCGGGGGAGCAGTTCTTC. The full variable domain, completed using reference TRBV28 and TRBJ2-1, is DVKVTQSSRYLVKRTGEKVFLECVQDMDHENMFWYRQDPGLGLRLIYFSYDVKMKEKGDIPEGYSVSREKKERFSLILESASTNQTSMYLCATRTHGTQAGEQFFGPGTRLTVL.

This clonotype was seen many times. The V call is TRBV7-3, the J call TRBJ2-5; unclear D gene. Germline CDR1 reads SGHTA; CDR2 reads FQGTGA. The CDR3 loop spans 15 amino acids. Trimming took 5 bases from V and 0 from J, leaving 13 bases between them. CDR3 nucleotides: TGTGCCAGCAGCCCCACGCGGTCAGACCAAGAGACCCAGTACTTC. This sequence encodes CASSPTRSDQETQYF. The complete variable domain, with remaining parts taken from reference TRBV7-3 and TRBJ2-5, reads GAGVSQTPSNKVTEKGKYVELRCDPISGHTALYWYRQSLGQGPEFLIYFQGTGAADDSGLPNDRFFAVRPEGSVSTLKIQRTERGDSAVYLCASSPTRSDQETQYFGPGTRLLVL.

The chain's CDR3 is CSAERELSEQYF. The CDR3 nucleotides are TGCAGTGCTGAGCGGGAGTTAAGCGAGCAGTACTTC. The V and J genes are TRBV20-1 and TRBJ2-7, with 8 positions matching TRBD2. The germline gives CDR1 DFQATT, CDR2 SNEGSKA (reference sequence). The CDR3 runs to 12 residues. Germline trimming cut 5 bases from V and 6 bases from J; bases unmatched to any gene: 6.

This clonotype showed up just a few times. The chain couples TRBV12-3 or TRBV12-4 to TRBJ1-2; unclear D gene. Trimming pared 5 bases from V and 6 bases from J, leaving 16 bases between. The CDR3 totals 14 residues. In nucleotides, the CDR3 is TGTGCCAGCAGTCCTCCACAGCGTGGACATGGCTACACCTTC. Translation gives CASSPPQRGHGYTF.

The chain uses TRBV10-3 and TRBJ2-3, with D unclear. Trimming removed 9 bases from V and 5 bases from J, with 12 bases in between. CDR3 size: 12 residues. CDR1 and CDR2 from the germline V gene are ENHRY and SYGVKD. The CDR3 nucleotides read TGTGCCATAGCCCCAAGAGAAGATACGCAGTATTTT. Amino acid sequence: CAIAPREDTQYF.

The V and J genes are TRBV30 and TRBJ1-2; 7 bases match TRBD1. CDR1 GTSNPN and CDR2 SVGIG come from the germline V gene (reference sequence). V lost 0 bases to trimming and J lost 5 bases; unmatched junction nucleotides: 6. The CDR3 is 14 residues long. The CDR3 sequence: CAWSVGTDRYGYTF. In DNA form, the CDR3 reads TGTGCCTGGAGTGTCGGGACAGATCGTTATGGCTACACCTTC.

V and J are TRBV20-1 and TRBJ2-1; TRBD2 agrees at 13 bases. After removal of 2 bases from V and 7 bases from J, the junction contained 5 bases not matched to a gene. This CDR3 comprises 15 residues. The germline gives CDR1 DFQATT, CDR2 SNEGSKA (reference sequence). CDR3 bases: TGCAGTGCTAGACCCACTAGCGGGAGGGAAAATGAGCAGTTCTTC. It yields the protein CSARPTSGRENEQFF.

The chain couples TRBV20-1 to TRBJ1-2, with TRBD1 matching 9 bases. V lost 7 bases to trimming and J lost 6 bases; unmatched junction nucleotides: 9. The germline CDR1 and CDR2 sequences are DFQATT and SNEGSKA (reference sequence). CDR3 size: 13 residues. DNA for the CDR3: TGCAGTGTTAGTACAGGGGGCCTTAATGGCTACACCTTC. Its protein is CSVSTGGLNGYTF.

This clonotype was found many times. The genes are TRBV13 and TRBJ2-3; D possibly corresponds to TRBD2 (7 bases). The germline CDR1 and CDR2 sequences are PRHDT and FYEKMQ (reference sequence). The CDR3 has 17 amino acids. V was trimmed by 5 bases and J by 6 bases, leaving 24 bases between them. CDR3 region: CASSTRENRVRGDTQYF. In DNA, the CDR3 is TGTGCCAGCAGCACCCGAGAGAACAGGGTGCGGGGGGATACGCAGTATTTT.

This clonotype came up a few times. This sequence joins TRBV7-9 and TRBJ1-2; 10 bases fit TRBD1. CDR3 length equals 17 residues. Germline CDR1 is SEHNR and CDR2 is FQNEAQ (reference sequence). After removal of 5 bases from V and 4 bases from J, the junction contained 13 bases not matched to a gene. The CDR3 protein is CASSLSGTGDRGYGYTF. The CDR3 coding sequence is TGTGCCAGCAGCCTATCCGGGACAGGGGATCGTGGCTATGGCTACACCTTC.

J is TRBJ2-3 and V is TRBV6-5, with a weak D call TRBD2 (5 bases). The V and J ends lost 5 bases and 5 bases respectively, with 20 bases between them. CDR3 length equals 16 residues. Germline V gives CDR1 MNHEY, CDR2 SVGAGI. The CDR3 DNA reads as TGTGCCAGCAGTCTATACACGTACGGGATTGTAGATACGCAGTATTTT. It is translated as CASSLYTYGIVDTQYF.

This clonotype came up a few times. The chain has TRBV18 and TRBJ2-5; D is ambiguous. V dropped 2 bases and J dropped 1 base, with 5 bases sitting between them. The CDR3 length is 13 residues. Germline V gene sequence: CDR1 KGHSH, CDR2 LQKENI. The DNA of the CDR3 is TGTGCCAGCTCACCAAACAGCCAAGAGACCCAGTACTTC. Protein sequence: CASSPNSQETQYF.

The chain uses TRBV12-3 or TRBV12-4 and TRBJ2-7, with 11 bases identical to TRBD2. The CDR3 consists of 16 residues. V lost 5 bases and J lost 2; bases outside the gene matches: 8. The CDR3 sequence: CASSPLAGGPPYEQYF. The CDR3 bases are TGTGCCAGCAGTCCCTTAGCGGGAGGGCCGCCCTACGAGCAGTACTTC.

This chain connects TRBV27 to TRBJ2-4, with D possibly TRBD2 on 5 matching bases. This CDR3 region has 13 residues. Trimming removed 2 bases at V and 13 bases at J, with 15 bases between. Germline V gives CDR1 MNHEY, CDR2 SMNVEV (reference sequence). CDR3 protein: CASSLRVNGEQYF. CDR3 DNA: TGTGCCAGCAGTTTACGGGTTAACGGGGAGCAGTACTTC.

The CDR3 sequence: CSANTDRGLMSQETQYF. In nucleotides, the CDR3 is TGCAGTGCTAATACCGACAGGGGGCTAATGAGCCAAGAGACCCAGTACTTC. The chain uses TRBV20-1 and TRBJ2-5, with 10 bases that match TRBD1. V lost 4 bases, J lost 1 base, and 12 bases stayed unmatched. Germline V gene data show CDR1 as DFQATT and CDR2 as SNEGSKA (reference sequence). This CDR3 has 17 amino acids.

The sample holds a few counts of this clonotype. The gene calls are TRBV11-2 and TRBJ2-7, with 11 positions matching TRBD1. This CDR3 comprises 15 residues. V shed 5 bases, J shed 2 bases, and the junction held 5 bases outside the gene matches. Germline-derived CDR1 and CDR2 are SGHAT and FQNNGV. The CDR3 DNA is TGTGCCAGCAGCCCCCGGGACAGGGGGACCTACGAGCAGTACTTC. This codes for CASSPRDRGTYEQYF.

This clonotype was picked up one time. The rearrangement links TRBV6-2 or TRBV6-3 to TRBJ1-2; 7 bases agree with TRBD1. The CDR3 is made up of 18 amino acids. CDR1 is MNHEY and CDR2 is SVGEGT in the germline V gene. Trimming cost V 3 bases and J 8 bases; bases outside gene matches: 21. The CDR3: CASSYRKVPSGTVDGYTF. The DNA for the CDR3 is TGTGCCAGCAGTTATAGAAAGGTCCCCTCCGGGACAGTCGACGGCTACACCTTC.

The CDR3 loop is CASSQEQGTEQFF. The CDR3 DNA reads TGCGCCAGCAGCCAAGAACAGGGAACTGAGCAGTTCTTC. The J gene is TRBJ2-1, the V gene TRBV4-3, with D possibly being TRBD1 (6 bases). The V end was cut by 0 bases, the J end by 9 bases, with 9 bases between. This CDR3 comprises 13 residues. CDR1 is LGHNA, CDR2 YSLEER, per germline.

In its sample, this clonotype was seen a few times. This chain uses TRBV7-2 with TRBJ2-3; D is possibly TRBD2 (6 bases). The CDR3 has 16 amino acids. Trimming took off 2 bases at V and 3 bases at J, with 15 bases between the two ends. Germline V gives CDR1 SGHTA, CDR2 FQGNSA. This CDR3 reads CASSLNGGAGTDTQYF. CDR3 bases: TGTGCCAGCAGCTTAAATGGTGGAGCGGGTACAGATACGCAGTATTTT.

This chain connects TRBV7-8 to TRBJ2-4, with 11 bases matching TRBD2. TRBJ2-7 explains the end of the DNA better; the J call may be wrong. Germline assignment: CDR1 SGHVS and CDR2 FQNEAQ. This CDR3 comprises 17 residues. Written as DNA, the CDR3 is TGTGCCAGCAGCCCCCAGGCGGGACTAGCGGCCCGCTACGAGCAGTACTTC. Residues: CASSPQAGLAARYEQYF.

The chain links TRBV29-1 to TRBJ2-2; a possible D gene is TRBD1 (6 bases). Trimming removed 5 bases from V and 5 bases from J, with 12 bases in between. Looked up from germline, CDR1 is SQVTM and CDR2 is ANQGSEA. This CDR3 is 13 amino acids long. CDR3 residues: CSVRGRDTGELFF. The CDR3 DNA is TGCAGCGTTAGGGGGAGAGATACCGGGGAGCTGTTTTTT.

This clonotype was recorded a few times. V usage is TRBV9 and J usage is TRBJ2-1; TRBD2 might be the D (5 bases). Germline V gene data show CDR1 as SGDLS and CDR2 as YYNGEE. Between the trimmed V and J ends, which lost 1 base and 4 bases, there was a span of 12 bases. The CDR3 length is 15 residues. The CDR3 protein is CASSVTPDSYNEQFF. The CDR3 coding sequence is TGTGCCAGCAGCGTAACTCCGGACTCATACAATGAGCAGTTCTTC.

This chain uses TRBV25-1 with TRBJ2-7, with D possibly being TRBD1 (5 bases). V was cut by 8 bases and J by 7 bases, with 24 bases left in between. The CDR3 extends over 15 amino acids. The germline CDR1 and CDR2 sequences are MGHDK and SYGVNS. The CDR3 protein is CASLKGADSGNEQYF. DNA of the CDR3: TGTGCCAGCCTTAAAGGGGCGGATTCCGGCAATGAGCAGTACTTC.

This clonotype showed up many times. This rearrangement joins TRBV5-1 to TRBJ2-6; D ambiguous. V lost 4 bases and J lost 0, with 5 bases in between. The CDR3 has 14 amino acids. Germline CDR1 reads SGHRS; CDR2 reads YFSETQ. The DNA for the CDR3 is TGCGCCAGCAGCGTGGACTCTGGGGCCAACGTCCTGACTTTC. It translates to CASSVDSGANVLTF.